This T cell receptor beta chain was retrieved from a study of blood T cells in healthy people across ages. For the second PCR, which ran for about 7 to 11 cycles, a sample-barcoded 5' primer and a J-beta primer mix were used. TCRdb recomputed calls from the 5' RACE reads with MiXCR, one row per CDR3 protein. The sample lists roughly 1,800,000 distinct CDR3 sequences, about 49% occurring once. This CDR3 contains 12 residues. V shed 6 bases and J shed 4 bases, with 12 bases lying between them. Germline V gene data show CDR1 as DFQATT and CDR2 as SNEGSKA (reference sequence). This receptor was identified in a woman in her thirties or forties in good health. The sequenced material came from blood. This chain uses TRBV20-1 with TRBJ2-5, with a tentative D call TRBD2 (6 bases). The CDR3 sequence: CSAAGLLETQYF. In DNA form, the CDR3 reads TGCAGTGCGGCGGGACTCCTAGAGACCCAGTACTTC.